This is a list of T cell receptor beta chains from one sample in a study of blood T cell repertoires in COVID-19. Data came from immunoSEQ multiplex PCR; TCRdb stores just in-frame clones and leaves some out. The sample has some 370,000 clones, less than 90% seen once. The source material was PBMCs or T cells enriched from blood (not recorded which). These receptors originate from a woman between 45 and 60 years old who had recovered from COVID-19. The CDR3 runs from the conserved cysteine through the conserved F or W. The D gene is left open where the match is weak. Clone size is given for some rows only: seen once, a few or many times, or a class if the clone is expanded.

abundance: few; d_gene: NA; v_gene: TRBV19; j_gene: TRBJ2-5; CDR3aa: CASSIRGQETQYF; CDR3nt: TGTGCCAGTAGTATACGGGGCCAAGAGACCCAGTACTTC
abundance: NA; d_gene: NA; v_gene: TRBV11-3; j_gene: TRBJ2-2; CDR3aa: CASSLDTGGELFF; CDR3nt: TGTGCCAGCAGCTTAGATACAGGCGGGGAGCTGTTTTTT
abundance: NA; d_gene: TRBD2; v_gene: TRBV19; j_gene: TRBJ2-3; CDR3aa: CASSITGLAEPDTQYF; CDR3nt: TGTGCCAGTAGTATAACGGGACTAGCCGAGCCAGATACGCAGTATTTT
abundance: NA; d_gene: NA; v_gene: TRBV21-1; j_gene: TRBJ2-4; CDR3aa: CASSDRRGGKNIQYF; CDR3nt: TGTGCCAGCAGCGACCGACGGGGAGGTAAAAACATTCAGTACTTC
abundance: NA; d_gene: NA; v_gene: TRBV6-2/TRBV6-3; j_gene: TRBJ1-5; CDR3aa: CASSYLQSNQPQHF; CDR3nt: TGTGCCAGCAGTTACCTCCAGAGCAATCAGCCCCAGCATTTT
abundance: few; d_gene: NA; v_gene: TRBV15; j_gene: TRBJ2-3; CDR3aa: CATSIGNSRGTQYF; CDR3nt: TGTGCCACCAGCATAGGGAACAGCCGGGGTACGCAGTATTTT
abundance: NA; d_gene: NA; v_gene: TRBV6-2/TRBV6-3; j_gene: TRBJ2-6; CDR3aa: CASSYSFRVGGANVLTF; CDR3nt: TGTGCCAGCAGTTACTCCTTCAGGGTGGGAGGGGCCAACGTCCTGACTTTC
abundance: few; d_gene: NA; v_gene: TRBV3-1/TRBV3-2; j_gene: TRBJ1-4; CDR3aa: CASSPYRGGSANEKLFF; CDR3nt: TGTGCCAGCAGCCCGTACCGGGGGGGTTCGGCGAATGAAAAACTGTTTTTT
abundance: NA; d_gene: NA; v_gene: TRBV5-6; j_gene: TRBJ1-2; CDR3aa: CASTSVGQGHGYTF; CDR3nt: TGTGCCAGCACCTCCGTAGGGCAGGGGCATGGCTACACCTTC
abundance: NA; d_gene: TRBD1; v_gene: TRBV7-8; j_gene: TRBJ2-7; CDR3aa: CASSLETGGYYEQYF; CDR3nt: TGTGCCAGCAGCTTAGAGACAGGGGGGTACTACGAGCAGTACTTC
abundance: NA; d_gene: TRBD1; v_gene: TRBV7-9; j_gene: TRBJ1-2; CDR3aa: CASRGDRDYGYTF; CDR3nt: TGTGCCAGCAGGGGGGACAGGGACTATGGCTACACCTTC
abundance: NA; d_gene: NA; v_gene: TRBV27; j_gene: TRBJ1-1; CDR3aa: CASRTNRDSTRQAFF; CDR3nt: TGTGCCAGCAGAACGAACAGGGATAGCACTCGGCAAGCTTTCTTT
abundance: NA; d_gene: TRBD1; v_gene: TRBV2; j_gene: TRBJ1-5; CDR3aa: CASSRDRAQPQHF; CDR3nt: TGTGCCAGCAGTCGCGACAGGGCTCAGCCCCAGCATTTT
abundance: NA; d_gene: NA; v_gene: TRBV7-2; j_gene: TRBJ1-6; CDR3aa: CASSLSGGEHLSYNSPLHF; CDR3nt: TGTGCCAGCAGCTTAAGTGGAGGGGAACATCTCTCCTATAATTCACCCCTCCACTTT
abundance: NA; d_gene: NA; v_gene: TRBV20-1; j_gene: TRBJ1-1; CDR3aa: CSASRGRGDPNTEAFF; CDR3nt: TGCAGTGCTAGTCGGGGCAGGGGAGACCCGAACACTGAAGCTTTCTTT
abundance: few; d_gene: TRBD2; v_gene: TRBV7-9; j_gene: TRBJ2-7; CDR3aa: CASSLGTSGVQYF; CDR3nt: TGTGCCAGCAGCTTAGGGACTAGCGGGGTGCAGTACTTC
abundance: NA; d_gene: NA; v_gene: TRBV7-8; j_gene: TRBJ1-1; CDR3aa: CASSSSPGKAEAFF; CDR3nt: TGTGCCAGCAGCTCAAGCCCAGGGAAGGCTGAAGCTTTCTTT
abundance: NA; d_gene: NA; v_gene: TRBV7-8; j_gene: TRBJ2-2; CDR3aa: CASSSPDTRITGELFF; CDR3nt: TGTGCCAGCAGCTCCCCCGACACCCGAATCACCGGGGAGCTGTTTTTT
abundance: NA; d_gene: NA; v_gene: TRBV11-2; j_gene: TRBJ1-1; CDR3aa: CASSPNNWSTEAFF; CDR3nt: TGTGCCAGCAGCCCTAATAACTGGAGCACTGAAGCTTTCTTT
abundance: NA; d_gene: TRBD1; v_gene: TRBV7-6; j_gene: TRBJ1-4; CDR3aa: CASSLSGTGTEKLFF; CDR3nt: TGTGCCAGCAGCTTATCGGGGACAGGGACCGAAAAACTGTTTTTT
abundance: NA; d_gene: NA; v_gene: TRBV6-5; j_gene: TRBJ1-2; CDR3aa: CASRTGYYGYTF; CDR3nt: TGTGCCAGCAGAACAGGGTACTATGGCTACACCTTC
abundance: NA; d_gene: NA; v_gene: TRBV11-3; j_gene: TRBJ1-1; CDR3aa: CASSLGLASSEAFF; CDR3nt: TGTGCCAGCAGCTTAGGGTTGGCATCCTCCGAAGCTTTCTTT
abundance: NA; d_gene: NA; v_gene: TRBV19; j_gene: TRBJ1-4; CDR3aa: CASSVFPDPTEEKLFF; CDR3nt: TGTGCCAGTAGTGTATTTCCCGACCCTACGGAGGAAAAACTGTTTTTT
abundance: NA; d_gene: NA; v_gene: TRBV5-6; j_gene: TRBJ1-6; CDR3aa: CASRRRSSYNSPLHF; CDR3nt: TGTGCCAGCAGACGGAGGAGCTCCTATAATTCACCCCTCCACTTT
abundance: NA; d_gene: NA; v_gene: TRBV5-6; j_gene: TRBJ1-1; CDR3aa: CASSFGGYLEAFF; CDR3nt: TGTGCCAGCAGCTTCGGGGGGTACCTTGAAGCTTTCTTT
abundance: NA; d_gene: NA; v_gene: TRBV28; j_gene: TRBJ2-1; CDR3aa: CASRAAGYNEQFF; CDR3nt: TGTGCCAGCAGAGCTGCGGGTTACAATGAGCAGTTCTTC
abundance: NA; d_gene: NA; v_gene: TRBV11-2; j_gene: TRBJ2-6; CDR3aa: CASSLEADRLASGANVLTF; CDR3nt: TGTGCCAGCAGCTTAGAAGCTGACAGGCTCGCCTCTGGGGCCAACGTCCTGACTTTC
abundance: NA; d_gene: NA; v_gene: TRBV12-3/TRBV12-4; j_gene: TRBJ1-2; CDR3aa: CASETRGYGYTF; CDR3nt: TGTGCCAGCGAGACAAGGGGCTATGGCTACACCTTC
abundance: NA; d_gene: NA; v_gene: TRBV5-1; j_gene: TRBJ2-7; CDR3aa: CASSFSGDYEQYF; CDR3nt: TGCGCCAGCAGCTTTTCAGGGGATTACGAGCAGTACTTC
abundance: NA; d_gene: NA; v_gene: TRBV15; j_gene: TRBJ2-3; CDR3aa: CATSTRNGTSTDTQYF; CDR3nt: TGTGCCACCAGCACAAGAAACGGGACAAGCACAGATACGCAGTATTTT
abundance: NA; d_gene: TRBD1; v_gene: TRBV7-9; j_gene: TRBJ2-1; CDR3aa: CASSLQGASNEQFF; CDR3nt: TGTGCCAGCAGCCTCCAGGGGGCTTCCAATGAGCAGTTCTTC
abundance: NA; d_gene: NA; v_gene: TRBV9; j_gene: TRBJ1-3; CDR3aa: CASSVVGARGNTIYF; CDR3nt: TGTGCCAGCAGCGTAGTGGGGGCTCGGGGAAACACCATATATTTT
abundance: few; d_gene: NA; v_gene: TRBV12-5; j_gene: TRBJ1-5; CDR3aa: CASGFDSTLTGPSNQPQHF; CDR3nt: TGTGCTAGTGGTTTCGACTCAACCCTGACAGGACCCAGCAATCAGCCCCAGCATTTT